Given below is one T cell receptor (beta chain) in context. The data were produced by immunoSEQ multiplex PCR, yet TCRdb's version contains in-frame clones alone and is incomplete. The repertoire holds some 77,000 clones, with 65% to 90% as singletons. The ends were cut back, 4 bases at V and 3 bases at J, with 14 bases in the middle. This CDR3 is built from 15 residues. The data belong to a study of technical replicates of blood from a handful of donors. The chain carries TRBV23-1 and TRBJ2-3; tentative D call: TRBD2 (6 bases). TRBV23-1 is identified as an open reading frame with a role that is uncertain. This receptor was taken from a human donor in good health. Some clones in this sample may be carry-over from other donors' samples. Sequencing was carried out using PBMCs. The CDR3: CASSRRDSETDTQYF. The CDR3 nucleotides are TGCGCCAGCAGTCGCCGGGACTCCGAAACAGATACGCAGTATTTT.